The clone carrying this T cell receptor beta chain was counted a few times. Antigen: not known. This entry is derived from a study of Graves' ophthalmopathy and Graves' hyperthyroidism. Whole-study results and caveats: The model forecast ophthalmopathy progression, reaching 70.59% sensitivity and less than 75% specificity.

Researchers turned away patients with other autoimmune diseases, uncontrolled infections, pregnancy or lactation. Researchers took RNA transcripts and amplified TCR beta CDR3 regions from them. Second-round multiplex PCR came after first-round RT-PCR with HTBI primers. TCRdb used MiXCR to reprocess the multiplex PCR reads, holding one entry per CDR3 protein. This sample has 200,000 to 300,000 distinct CDR3 sequences, with around 42% found just once. The TCR originated in an adult man with Graves' ophthalmopathy. The material sequenced was peripheral blood.

The CDR3 is CASTGSQYEQYF. The CDR3 DNA follows: TGCGCCAGCACCGGTTCTCAGTACGAGCAGTACTTC. V is TRBV5-1 and J is TRBJ2-7, with unresolved D. The V gene lost 6 bases and the J gene lost 4 bases, with 11 bases spanning the gap. The CDR3 sequence is 12 residues long. The germline V gene encodes CDR1 SGHRS and CDR2 YFSETQ.